The entry that follows covers one T cell receptor beta chain sequence. Its antigen is unidentified. The sample belongs to a study of OX40 agonist ivuxolimab in advanced cancers. Overall study context: Patients treated during dose escalation were battling hepatocellular carcinoma, melanoma, renal cell or head and neck cancer. Points from the study as a whole: The average count of expanded clones was higher among CD8+ T cells than among CD4+. Partial responders at 0.1-3.0 mg/kg had among the lowest clonal expansion.

Some clones are missing from TCRdb's copy, which holds only in-frame ones; the method was immunoSEQ multiplex PCR. Of around 16,000 clones listed, 86% were seen once; the top ten hold 3.9%. Sampling of blood occurred at baseline, cycle 4 day 1, and cycle 7 day 1. This CDR3 spans 20 amino acids. Germline V gene lookup returns CDR1 LNHDA and CDR2 SQIVND (reference sequence). V shed 3 bases, J shed 4 bases, and the junction held 21 bases outside the gene matches. This material consisted of CD4+ or CD8+ T cells sorted from blood, taken in a trial of the OX40 agonist ivuxolimab. The chain links TRBV19 to TRBJ1-1; 9 bases match TRBD1. This receptor was obtained from an adult with an advanced solid tumor such as melanoma, head and neck, liver or kidney cancer. In DNA form, the CDR3 reads TGTGCCAGTAGTATGGAGCGGAACAGGGGGCGCCTCAAAGAAGGCACTGAAGCTTTCTTT. Translating it yields CASSMERNRGRLKEGTEAFF.